The 20 T cell receptor beta chains presented below share a single source sample, sequenced in a study of blood T cell repertoires in COVID-19 (dated by TCRdb to the early 2020s). The library came from the immunoSEQ multiplex PCR assay. The table comes from immuneACCESS by way of TCRdb, which keeps in-frame sequences with V and J called. Part of the clones is missing from these tables; in studies checked, under half for an unresolved V gene and the rest for unknown reasons. Within this sample are around 60,000 clones, with over 75% of them counted one time only. Of the sample, approximately 15% falls within the top ten clones. Material for sequencing was peripheral blood. These receptors all come from a man older than 75 with acute or convalescent COVID-19.

On this clone: The junction shows a germline mismatch at one end, possibly a read error. The chain joins TRBV7-7 to TRBJ2-5; 9 nucleotides line up with TRBD1. This CDR3 is 15 amino acids long. CDR1 and CDR2 from the germline V gene are SSHAT and FNYEAQ (reference sequence). The CDR3 nucleotides read TGTGCTAGCAGCCCAGGGACAGGGCGCCAAGAGACCCAGTACTTC. Encoded protein: CASSPGTGRQETQYF.

The chain employs TRBV10-3 and TRBJ1-1, with 8 bases that match TRBD1. V dropped 5 bases and J dropped 2; count of bases not matched to a gene: 4. Germline V gives CDR1 ENHRY, CDR2 SYGVKD. The CDR3 contains 14 residues. The DNA for the CDR3 is TGTGCCATCAGTATACAGGGGGGCAACACTGAAGCTTTCTTT. It translates to CAISIQGGNTEAFF.

The J gene is TRBJ1-5, the V gene TRBV2; 7 nucleotides match TRBD1. Trimming took 6 bases from V and 3 from J; bases not matched to a gene: 8. This CDR3 region has 15 residues. Germline CDR1 reads SNHLY; CDR2 reads FYNNEI. The CDR3 DNA follows: TGTGCCAGCAGCGCGACAGGGACCAACAATCAGCCCCAGCATTTT. This translates into CASSATGTNNQPQHF.

This chain links TRBV19 with TRBJ1-3; weak D call: TRBD1 (6 bases). The CDR3 consists of 16 residues. V was trimmed by 3 bases and J by 0 bases, leaving 12 bases between them. CDR1 and CDR2 (germline): LNHDA, SQIVND (reference sequence). This CDR3 reads CASSIGGASSGNTIYF. The CDR3 DNA is TGTGCCAGTAGTATCGGGGGGGCCAGCTCTGGAAACACCATATATTTT.

The chain combines TRBV29-1 with TRBJ2-3, with 11 bases matching TRBD2. Losses at the gene ends were 6 bases for V and 2 bases for J; bases not matched to a gene: 4. CDR3 length: 14 residues. The germline V gene has CDR1 SQVTM and CDR2 ANQGSEA. CDR3: CSVGLAGSTDTQYF. CDR3 sequence (DNA): TGCAGCGTCGGACTAGCGGGCTCCACAGATACGCAGTATTTT.

The rearrangement uses TRBV19 and TRBJ2-1, with 15 bases identical to TRBD2. The J segment lost 3 bases and the V segment lost 5 bases, leaving 8 bases of the junction unmatched. The germline CDR1 and CDR2 sequences are LNHDA and SQIVND (reference sequence). The CDR3 loop spans 18 amino acids. The CDR3 region has the DNA TGTGCCAGTAGTTCGAGGACTAGCGGGGGGGCCTTCTACAATGAGCAGTTCTTC. Protein product: CASSSRTSGGAFYNEQFF.

Here the CDR3 reads CASSYSGREGGYTF. The CDR3 DNA reads TGTGCCAGCAGTTACTCGGGCAGGGAAGGTGGCTACACCTTC. The chain joins TRBV6-5 to TRBJ1-2; D might be TRBD1 (5 bases). This CDR3 spans 14 amino acids. V shed 0 bases and J shed 7 bases, with 12 bases lying between them. Germline assignment: CDR1 MNHEY and CDR2 SVGAGI.

On this clone: The same CDR3 arises from other DNA sequences in this sample as well. V gene TRBV6-5 combines with J gene TRBJ1-6; perhaps TRBD1 as D (6 bases). The CDR3 contains 16 residues. The V and J ends lost 0 bases and 6 bases respectively, with 12 bases between them. Looked up from germline, CDR1 is MNHEY and CDR2 is SVGAGI. Here the CDR3 DNA reads TGTGCCAGCAGTTACTCAGGGCAGGGGAGTAATTCACCCCTCCACTTT. This encodes CASSYSGQGSNSPLHF.

The chain carries TRBV6-6 and TRBJ2-2; possibly TRBD1 for D (6 bases). This CDR3 has 18 amino acids. Germline V gene lookup returns CDR1 MNHNY and CDR2 SVGAGI (reference sequence). V lost 6 bases and J 2 bases, leaving 22 bases between the germline ends. CDR3 sequence (DNA): TGTGCCAGCAGCCGAATCCTTCCAGGGGTTACTAACACCGGGGAGCTGTTTTTT. Translation gives CASSRILPGVTNTGELFF.

In DNA, the CDR3 is TGTGCCAGCAGTTACCAGGGTGGGATCTATGGCTACACCTTC. This gives the protein CASSYQGGIYGYTF. The chain joins TRBV27 to TRBJ1-2, with a weak D call TRBD1 (5 bases). The CDR3 extends over 14 amino acids. Trimming stripped 4 bases from V and 4 bases from J, with 13 bases between. Germline lookup yields CDR1 MNHEY and CDR2 SMNVEV (reference sequence).

This clone was seen a handful of times. This chain links TRBV6-5 with TRBJ1-4, with 7 bases identical to TRBD1. CDR1 and CDR2 from the germline V gene are MNHEY and SVGAGI. The CDR3 runs 15 residues. V shed 6 bases, J shed 3 bases, and the junction held 7 bases outside the gene matches. Here the CDR3 reads CASSTTGTANEKLFF. The DNA for the CDR3 is TGTGCCAGCAGCACAACCGGGACAGCTAATGAAAAACTGTTTTTT.

V gene TRBV19 combines with J gene TRBJ1-2; 10 nucleotides agree with TRBD1. Germline loops: CDR1 LNHDA, CDR2 SQIVND (reference sequence). This CDR3 is 14 amino acids long. V was clipped by 6 bases and J by 8 bases; unmatched bases: 9. In DNA form, the CDR3 reads TGTGCCAGTAGAACCGGGACAGGGGATTGGGGCTACACCTTC. Amino acid sequence: CASRTGTGDWGYTF.

The chain uses TRBV12-3 or TRBV12-4 and TRBJ2-2, with no clear D. There are 12 residues in the CDR3. The ends were cut back, 8 bases at V and 2 bases at J, with 6 bases in the middle. CDR3 sequence (DNA): TGTGCCAGCGAGTACAACACCGGGGAGCTGTTTTTT. Protein sequence: CASEYNTGELFF.

The chain links TRBV18 to TRBJ2-2, with D possibly matching TRBD2 (8 bases). Germline CDR1 reads KGHSH; CDR2 reads LQKENI. This CDR3 contains 16 residues. V was trimmed by 4 bases and J by 4 bases, leaving 16 bases between them. This chain's CDR3 is CASSHSGTVSTGELFF. CDR3 bases: TGTGCCAGCTCACATAGCGGGACAGTCAGCACCGGGGAGCTGTTTTTT.

This chain joins TRBV6-2 or TRBV6-3 and TRBJ1-1; 10 bases fit TRBD1. Germline-derived CDR1 and CDR2 are MNHEY and SVGEGT. The CDR3 runs 14 residues. Trimming took 2 bases from V and 6 from J; bases not matched to a gene: 3. CDR3 nucleotide sequence: TGTGCCAGCAGTTACACCGGACAGGGGGCTGAAGCTTTCTTT. Its translation: CASSYTGQGAEAFF.

A single count supports this clone. V is TRBV5-5 and J is TRBJ1-2; the D is unclear. Germline values: CDR1 SGHKS, CDR2 YYEKEE (reference sequence). With 0 bases removed from V and 8 bases from J, the gap between germline ends came to 14 bases. This CDR3 has 14 residues. The CDR3 bases are TGTGCCAGCAGCTTGGTCGCAGGCACCCGGGGCTACACCTTC. It is translated as CASSLVAGTRGYTF.

The rearrangement uses TRBV29-1 and TRBJ2-7, with D perhaps matching TRBD2 (7 bases). Germline CDR1 SQVTM, CDR2 ANQGSEA. The CDR3 loop spans 13 amino acids. The V and J ends lost 5 bases and 6 bases respectively, with 17 bases between them. CDR3 sequence (DNA): TGCAGCGTTAGAAGGGGGGGGTTAGGCGAGCAGTACTTC. This codes for CSVRRGGLGEQYF.

The chain combines TRBV19 with TRBJ1-2; the match to TRBD1 covers 7 bases. The CDR3 covers 14 residues. Germline V gives CDR1 LNHDA, CDR2 SQIVND (reference sequence). J gave up 4 bases and V 2 bases, and 4 bases lay outside the gene matches. This chain's CDR3 is CASSIQGQLYGYTF. The CDR3 DNA reads as TGTGCCAGTAGTATACAGGGACAGCTCTATGGCTACACCTTC. Variable domain in full (rest from reference TRBV19 and TRBJ1-2): DGGITQSPKYLFRKEGQNVTLSCEQNLNHDAMYWYRQDPGQGLRLIYYSQIVNDFQKGDIAEGYSVSREKKESFPLTVTSAQKNPTAFYLCASSIQGQLYGYTFGSGTRLTVV.

The V call is TRBV11-1, the J call TRBJ2-5, with 7 bases that match TRBD1. Germline loops: CDR1 SGHAT, CDR2 FQDESV (reference sequence). V shed 5 bases, J shed 5 bases, and the junction held 8 bases outside the gene matches. This CDR3 is built from 14 residues. The CDR3 spells CASSPRQGLETQYF. The CDR3 DNA reads as TGTGCCAGCAGCCCCAGACAGGGTTTGGAGACCCAGTACTTC.

The chain uses TRBV7-2 and TRBJ2-3; TRBD2 aligns across 12 bases. This CDR3 has 17 amino acids. From germline, CDR1 is SGHTA and CDR2 FQGNSA. Trimming cost V 5 bases and J 2 bases; bases outside gene matches: 8. CDR3 in DNA: TGTGCCAGCAGCGCCAGACTAGCGGGGGTTATCACAGATACGCAGTATTTT. Translation gives CASSARLAGVITDTQYF.